The 2 T cell receptor beta chains below were found in one sample sequenced in a study of neoadjuvant anti-PD-1 for oral cavity cancer (TCRdb year 2021). Libraries were prepared through the immunoSEQ multiplex PCR assay. The table comes from immuneACCESS by way of TCRdb, which keeps in-frame sequences with V and J called. Part of the clones is missing from these tables; in studies checked, under half for an unresolved V gene and the rest for unknown reasons. The sample profile shows approximately 42,000 clones; 77% of them were found once. The ten most abundant clones make up 4% to 5% of the sample. According to the study, the label for this sample's time point signals: after neoadjuvant nivolumab, at surgical resection. The sequencing here drew on PBMCs, taken after nivolumab (anti-PD-1) treatment. All receptors derive from a person between 35 and 79 years old with oral cavity squamous cell carcinoma.

The chain couples TRBV27 to TRBJ1-2; D ambiguous. Germline V lookup: CDR1 MNHEY, CDR2 SMNVEV (reference sequence). The V gene lost 6 bases and the J gene lost 2 bases, with 10 bases spanning the gap. The CDR3 covers 13 residues. The DNA of the CDR3 is TGTGCCAGCAGACGGACGGTGAACTATGGCTACACCTTC. The encoded protein is CASRRTVNYGYTF.

This sequence joins TRBV6-1 and TRBJ2-7; D might be TRBD2 (7 bases). V was clipped by 4 bases and J by 7 bases, with 23 bases between them. From germline, CDR1 is MNHNS and CDR2 SASEGT. The CDR3 has 16 residues. The CDR3 reads CASSGGGRVSLEEQYF. In DNA, the CDR3 is TGTGCCAGCAGTGGGGGGGGCAGGGTTTCCCTTGAGGAGCAGTACTTC.